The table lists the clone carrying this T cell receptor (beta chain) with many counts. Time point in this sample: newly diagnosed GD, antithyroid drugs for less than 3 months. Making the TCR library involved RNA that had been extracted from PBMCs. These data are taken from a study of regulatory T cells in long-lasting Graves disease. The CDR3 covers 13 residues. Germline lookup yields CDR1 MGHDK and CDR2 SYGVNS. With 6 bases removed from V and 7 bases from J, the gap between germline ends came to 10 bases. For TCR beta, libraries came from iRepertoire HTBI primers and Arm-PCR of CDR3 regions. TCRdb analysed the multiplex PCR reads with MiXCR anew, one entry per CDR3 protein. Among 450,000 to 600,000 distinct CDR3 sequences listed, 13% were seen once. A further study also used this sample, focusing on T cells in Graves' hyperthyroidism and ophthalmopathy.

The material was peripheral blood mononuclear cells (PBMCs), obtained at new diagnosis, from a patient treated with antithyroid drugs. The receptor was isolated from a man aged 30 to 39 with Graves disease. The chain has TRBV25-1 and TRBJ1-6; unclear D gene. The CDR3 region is CASSTMENSPLHF. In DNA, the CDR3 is TGTGCCAGCAGCACGATGGAGAATTCACCCCTCCACTTT.